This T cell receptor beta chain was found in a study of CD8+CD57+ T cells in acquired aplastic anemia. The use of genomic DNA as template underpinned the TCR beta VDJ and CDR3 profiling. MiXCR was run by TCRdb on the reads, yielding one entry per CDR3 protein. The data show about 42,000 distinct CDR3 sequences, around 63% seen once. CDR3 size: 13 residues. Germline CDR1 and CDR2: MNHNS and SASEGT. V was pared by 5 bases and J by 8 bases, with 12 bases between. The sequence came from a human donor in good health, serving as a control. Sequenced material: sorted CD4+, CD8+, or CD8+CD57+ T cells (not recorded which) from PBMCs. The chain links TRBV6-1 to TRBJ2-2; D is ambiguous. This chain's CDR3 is CASSPGARGELFF. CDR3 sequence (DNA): TGTGCCAGCAGTCCGGGCGCGAGGGGGGAGCTGTTTTTT.